The T cell receptor beta chain under discussion was sequenced for a study of T cell responses to AZD1222 COVID-19 vaccine. Study as a whole: Researchers grouped second doses given at about 4 or about 12 weeks into one pool. General observations from the study: Mostly white British, mostly female donors; authors suggested clonal diversity may be underestimated. There were repertoire samples only from the period after the peak T cell response. The breadth and depth of Spike-specific TCRs increased once two AZD1222 doses had been given.

Comment on this clone: Its matching antigen is unknown.

Some clones are missing from TCRdb's copy, which holds only in-frame ones; the method was immunoSEQ multiplex PCR. Counted here are around 77,000 clones, roughly 84% occurring once; the ten biggest clones make up about 25%. The V and J ends lost 0 bases and 8 bases respectively, with 14 bases between them. The CDR3 runs 14 residues. The germline V gene encodes CDR1 SGHNT and CDR2 YYREEE (reference sequence). The sequencing used peripheral blood, collected on day 0 of AZD1222 vaccination. The chain has TRBV5-4 and TRBJ1-2, with D possibly matching TRBD1 (5 bases). This TCR derives from an adult in good health. The CDR3 is CASSLASGARGYTF. For the CDR3, the DNA is TGTGCCAGCAGCTTGGCCTCTGGGGCGCGGGGCTACACCTTC.